Detailed here is one TCR beta chain. Its antigen remains unknown. The data derive from a study of T cells in Graves' hyperthyroidism and ophthalmopathy. More than 8 ml fresh peripheral blood yielded the PBMCs. The germline V gene encodes CDR1 SEHNR and CDR2 FQNEAQ (reference sequence). The CDR3 runs to 17 residues. J lost 7 bases, V lost 1 base, and 15 bases had no gene match. What was amplified from RNA transcripts were TCR beta CDR3 regions. Researchers ran a first-round RT-PCR on the TCR CDR3 using the HTBI primer set. From the multiplex PCR reads, TCRdb called clonotypes with MiXCR, one entry per CDR3 protein. The sample gives around 800,000 distinct CDR3 sequences, approximately 40% of which show up once; roughly 8.3% is in the top ten. Study-wide results and caveats: Researchers found most expanded thyroid clonotypes above 0.001 in blood as well.

The sequence derives from a man in his late teens or twenties with Graves' hyperthyroidism. The sample was blood. The chain couples TRBV7-9 to TRBJ2-7, with 8 bases matching TRBD1. This chain's CDR3 is CASSLVQWDRLSWEQYF. In DNA, the CDR3 is TGTGCCAGCAGCTTAGTTCAGTGGGACAGGTTATCCTGGGAGCAGTACTTC.